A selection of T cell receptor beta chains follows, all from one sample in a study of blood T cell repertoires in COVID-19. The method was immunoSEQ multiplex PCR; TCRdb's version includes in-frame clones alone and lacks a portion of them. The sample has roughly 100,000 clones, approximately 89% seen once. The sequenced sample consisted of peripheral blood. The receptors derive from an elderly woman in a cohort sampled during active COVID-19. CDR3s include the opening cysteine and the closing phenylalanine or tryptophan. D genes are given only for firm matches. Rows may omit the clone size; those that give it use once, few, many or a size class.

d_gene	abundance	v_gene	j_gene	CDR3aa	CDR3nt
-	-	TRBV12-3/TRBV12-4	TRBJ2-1	CASSLEVNEQFF	TGTGCCAGCAGCCTAGAGGTTAATGAGCAGTTCTTC
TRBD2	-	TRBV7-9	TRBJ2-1	CASSLSGGDNEQFF	TGTGCCAGCAGCCTAAGCGGGGGTGACAATGAGCAGTTCTTC
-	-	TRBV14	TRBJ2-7	CASSQSAGGRGEQYF	TGTGCCAGCAGCCAAAGCGCGGGCGGCAGGGGCGAGCAGTACTTC
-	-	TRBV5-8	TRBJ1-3	CASSRRELGNTIYF	TGTGCCAGCAGCCGGCGGGAGTTGGGAAACACCATATATTTT
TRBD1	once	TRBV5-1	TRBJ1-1	CASRKTGKNTEAFF	TGCGCCAGCAGAAAGACAGGGAAGAACACTGAAGCTTTCTTT
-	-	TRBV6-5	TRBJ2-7	CASSYSSTMSSYEQYF	TGTGCCAGCAGTTACTCGTCGACAATGAGCTCCTACGAGCAGTACTTC
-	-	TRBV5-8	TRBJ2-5	CASSLIMEGETQYF	TGTGCCAGCAGCTTGATAATGGAGGGGGAGACCCAGTACTTC
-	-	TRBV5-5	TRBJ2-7	CASSLEQGRSYEQYF	TGTGCCAGCAGCTTGGAACAGGGTCGCTCCTACGAGCAGTACTTC
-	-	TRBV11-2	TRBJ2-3	CASSFGGSGTDTQYF	TGTGCCAGCAGCTTTGGGGGGAGCGGAACAGATACGCAGTATTTT
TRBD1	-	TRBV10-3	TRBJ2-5	CAISDPRQGNTETQYF	TGTGCCATCAGTGACCCACGACAGGGGAACACCGAGACCCAGTACTTC
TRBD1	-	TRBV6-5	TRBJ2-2	CASVQGATGELFF	TGTGCCAGCGTTCAGGGGGCGACCGGGGAGCTGTTTTTT
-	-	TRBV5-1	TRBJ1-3	CASSPDSSGNTIYF	TGCGCCAGCAGTCCCGACAGCTCTGGAAACACCATATATTTT
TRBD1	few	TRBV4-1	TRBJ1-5	CASSQEIRQGYNQPQHF	TGCGCCAGCAGCCAAGAAATCAGACAGGGATACAATCAGCCCCAGCATTTT
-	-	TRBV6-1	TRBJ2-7	CASSEMGDYEQYF	TGTGCCAGCAGTGAAATGGGAGACTACGAGCAGTACTTC
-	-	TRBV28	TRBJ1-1	CASSLGWRNTEAFF	TGTGCCAGCAGTTTAGGGTGGAGGAACACTGAAGCTTTCTTT
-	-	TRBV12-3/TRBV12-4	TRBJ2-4	CASSNSLSNIQYF	TGTGCCAGCAGTAACAGCCTTTCGAACATTCAGTACTTC
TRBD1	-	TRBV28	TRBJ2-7	CASRQGQGLGYEQYF	TGTGCCAGCAGGCAGGGACAGGGATTAGGCTACGAGCAGTACTTC
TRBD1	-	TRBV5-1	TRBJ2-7	CASSPLTSDRDEQYF	TGCGCCAGCAGCCCCCTAACCTCGGACAGGGACGAGCAGTACTTC
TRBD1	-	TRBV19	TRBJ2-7	CASSALSGTGGEQYF	TGTGCCAGTAGTGCACTCTCAGGGACAGGGGGCGAGCAGTACTTC
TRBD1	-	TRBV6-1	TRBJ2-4	CASSEVLLGAGGNIQYF	TGTGCCAGCAGTGAAGTTCTCCTCGGGGCAGGGGGTAACATTCAGTACTTC
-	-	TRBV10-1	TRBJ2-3	CASRAASTDTQYF	TGCGCCAGTAGAGCGGCCTCCACAGATACGCAGTATTTT
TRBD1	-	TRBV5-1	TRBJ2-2	CASSLVQGAYTGELFF	TGCGCCAGCAGCTTGGTACAGGGGGCTTACACCGGGGAGCTGTTTTTT
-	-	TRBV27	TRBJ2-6	CASSSLMDISGANVLTF	TGTGCCAGCAGTTCCCTCATGGACATCTCTGGGGCCAACGTCCTGACTTTC
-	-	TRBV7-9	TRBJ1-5	CASSAGPGGNQPQHF	TGTGCCAGCAGCGCCGGCCCCGGGGGCAATCAGCCCCAGCATTTT